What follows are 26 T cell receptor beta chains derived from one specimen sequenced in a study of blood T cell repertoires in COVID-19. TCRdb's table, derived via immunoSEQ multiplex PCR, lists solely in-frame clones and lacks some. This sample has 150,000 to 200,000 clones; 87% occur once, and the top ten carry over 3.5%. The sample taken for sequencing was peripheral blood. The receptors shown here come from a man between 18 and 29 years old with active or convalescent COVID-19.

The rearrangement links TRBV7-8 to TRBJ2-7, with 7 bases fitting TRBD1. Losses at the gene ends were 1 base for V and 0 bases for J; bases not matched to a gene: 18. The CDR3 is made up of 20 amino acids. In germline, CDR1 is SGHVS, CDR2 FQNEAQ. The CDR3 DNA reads TGTGCCAGCAGCTTAGGGATGGTGGGACAGACAATCCTCCCCTCCTACGAGCAGTACGTC. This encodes CASSLGMVGQTILPSYEQYV.

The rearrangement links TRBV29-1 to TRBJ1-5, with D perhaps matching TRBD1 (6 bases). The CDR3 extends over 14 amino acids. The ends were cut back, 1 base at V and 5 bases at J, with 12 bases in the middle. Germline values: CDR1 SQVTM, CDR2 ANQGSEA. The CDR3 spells CSVEVGGGDQPQHF. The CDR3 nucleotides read TGCAGCGTTGAAGTGGGAGGGGGAGATCAGCCCCAGCATTTT.

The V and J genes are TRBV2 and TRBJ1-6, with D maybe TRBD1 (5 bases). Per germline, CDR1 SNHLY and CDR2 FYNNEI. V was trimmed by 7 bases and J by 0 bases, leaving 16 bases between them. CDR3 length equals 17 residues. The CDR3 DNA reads TGTGCCAGCATGACGACAGATTATAGCTCCTATAATTCACCCCTCCACTTT. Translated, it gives CASMTTDYSSYNSPLHF.

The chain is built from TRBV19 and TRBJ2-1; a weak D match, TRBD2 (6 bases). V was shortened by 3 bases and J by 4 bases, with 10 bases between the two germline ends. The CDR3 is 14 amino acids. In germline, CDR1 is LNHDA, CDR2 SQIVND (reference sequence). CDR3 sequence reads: CASSMGGMYNEQFF. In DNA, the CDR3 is TGTGCCAGTAGTATGGGGGGAATGTACAATGAGCAGTTCTTC.

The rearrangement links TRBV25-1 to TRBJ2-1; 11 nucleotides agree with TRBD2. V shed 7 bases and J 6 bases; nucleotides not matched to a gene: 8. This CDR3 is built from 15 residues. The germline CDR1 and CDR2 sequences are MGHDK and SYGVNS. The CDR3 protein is CASTRSSGRFNEQFF. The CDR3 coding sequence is TGTGCCAGCACTCGGTCTAGCGGGAGGTTCAATGAGCAGTTCTTC.

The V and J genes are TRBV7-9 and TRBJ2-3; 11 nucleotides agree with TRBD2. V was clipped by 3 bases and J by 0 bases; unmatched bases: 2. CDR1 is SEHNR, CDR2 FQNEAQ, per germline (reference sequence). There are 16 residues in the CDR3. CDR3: CASSLGTSGSTDTQYF. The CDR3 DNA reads TGTGCCAGCAGCTTGGGGACTAGCGGTAGCACAGATACGCAGTATTTT. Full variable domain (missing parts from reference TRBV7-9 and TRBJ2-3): DTGVSQNPRHKITKRGQNVTFRCDPISEHNRLYWYRQTLGQGPEFLTYFQNEAQLEKSRLLSDRFSAERPKGSFSTLEIQRTEQGDSAMYLCASSLGTSGSTDTQYFGPGTRLTVL.

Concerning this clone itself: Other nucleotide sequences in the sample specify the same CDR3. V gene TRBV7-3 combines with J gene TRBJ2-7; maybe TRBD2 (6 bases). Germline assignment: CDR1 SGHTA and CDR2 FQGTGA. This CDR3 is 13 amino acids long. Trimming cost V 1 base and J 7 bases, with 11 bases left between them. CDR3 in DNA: TGTGCCAGCAGCTTAATTGGGGGGAGGGAGCAGTACTTC. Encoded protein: CASSLIGGREQYF.

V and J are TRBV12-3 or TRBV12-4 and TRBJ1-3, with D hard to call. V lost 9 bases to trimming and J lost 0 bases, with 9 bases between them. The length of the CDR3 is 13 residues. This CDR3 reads CASLVYSGNTIYF. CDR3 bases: TGTGCCAGTTTAGTCTACTCTGGAAACACCATATATTTT.

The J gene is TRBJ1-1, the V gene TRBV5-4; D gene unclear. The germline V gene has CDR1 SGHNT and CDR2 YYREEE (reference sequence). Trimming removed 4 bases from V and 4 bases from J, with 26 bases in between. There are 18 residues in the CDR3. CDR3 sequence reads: CASSPNRGELGSITEAFF. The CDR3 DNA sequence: TGTGCCAGCAGCCCTAACCGTGGGGAGCTAGGGTCGATCACTGAAGCTTTCTTT.

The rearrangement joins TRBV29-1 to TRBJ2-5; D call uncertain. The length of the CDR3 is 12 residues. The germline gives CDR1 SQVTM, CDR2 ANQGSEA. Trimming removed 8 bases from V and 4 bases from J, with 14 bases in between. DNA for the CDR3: TGCAGCTCACGAAGACCAGGAGAGACCCAGTACTTC. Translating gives CSSRRPGETQYF.

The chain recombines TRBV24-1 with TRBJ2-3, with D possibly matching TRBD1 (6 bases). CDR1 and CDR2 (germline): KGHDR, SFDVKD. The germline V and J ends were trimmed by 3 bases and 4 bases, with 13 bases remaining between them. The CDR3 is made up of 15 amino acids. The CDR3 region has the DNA TGTGCCACCAGTGATCCACTGACAGGTTCAGATACGCAGTATTTT. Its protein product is CATSDPLTGSDTQYF.

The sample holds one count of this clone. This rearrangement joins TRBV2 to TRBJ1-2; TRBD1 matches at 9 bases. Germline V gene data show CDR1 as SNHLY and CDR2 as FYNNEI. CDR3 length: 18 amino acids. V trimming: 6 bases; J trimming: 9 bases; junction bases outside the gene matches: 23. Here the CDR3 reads CASSSEGGTGLSLSSYTF. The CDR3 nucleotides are TGTGCCAGCAGCAGTGAAGGGGGGACAGGGCTTTCACTATCGAGCTACACCTTC.

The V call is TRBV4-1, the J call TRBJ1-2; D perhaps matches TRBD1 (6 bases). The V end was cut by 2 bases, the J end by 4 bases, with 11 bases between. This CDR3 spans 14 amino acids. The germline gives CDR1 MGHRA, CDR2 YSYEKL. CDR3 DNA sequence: TGCGCCAGCAGCCAACTACAGGGCAGCTATGGCTACACCTTC. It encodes CASSQLQGSYGYTF.

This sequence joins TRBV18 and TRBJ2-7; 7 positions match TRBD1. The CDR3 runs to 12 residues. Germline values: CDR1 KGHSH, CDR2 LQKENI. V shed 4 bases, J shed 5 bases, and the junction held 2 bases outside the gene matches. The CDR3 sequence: CASSLTGDEQYF. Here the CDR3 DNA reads TGTGCCAGCTCACTTACAGGGGACGAGCAGTACTTC.

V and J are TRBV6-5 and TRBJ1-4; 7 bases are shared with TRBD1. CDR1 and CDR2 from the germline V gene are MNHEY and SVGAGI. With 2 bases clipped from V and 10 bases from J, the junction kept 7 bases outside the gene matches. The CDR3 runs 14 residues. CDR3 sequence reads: CASSYDRVRGKLFF. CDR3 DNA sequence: TGTGCCAGCAGTTACGACAGGGTTCGCGGAAAACTGTTTTTT.

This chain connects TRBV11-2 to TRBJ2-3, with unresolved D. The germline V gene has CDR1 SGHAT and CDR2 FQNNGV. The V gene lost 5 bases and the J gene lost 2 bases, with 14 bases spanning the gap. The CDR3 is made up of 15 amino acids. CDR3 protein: CASSHPLGNTDTQYF. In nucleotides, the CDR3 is TGTGCCAGCAGCCACCCACTGGGCAACACAGATACGCAGTATTTT.

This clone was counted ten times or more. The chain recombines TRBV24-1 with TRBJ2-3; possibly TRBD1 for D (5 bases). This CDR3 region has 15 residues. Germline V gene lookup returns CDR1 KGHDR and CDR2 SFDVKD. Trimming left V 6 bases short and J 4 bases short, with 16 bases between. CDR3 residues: CATSSPSRAADTQYF. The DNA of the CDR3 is TGTGCCACCAGTTCGCCGTCCAGGGCCGCAGATACGCAGTATTTT.

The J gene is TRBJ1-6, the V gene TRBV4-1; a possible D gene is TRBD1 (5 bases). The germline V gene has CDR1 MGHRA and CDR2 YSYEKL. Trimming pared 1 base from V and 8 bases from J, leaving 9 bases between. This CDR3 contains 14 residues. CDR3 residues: CASSQGDSHSPLHF. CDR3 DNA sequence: TGCGCCAGCAGCCAAGGTGACAGCCATTCACCCCTCCACTTT.

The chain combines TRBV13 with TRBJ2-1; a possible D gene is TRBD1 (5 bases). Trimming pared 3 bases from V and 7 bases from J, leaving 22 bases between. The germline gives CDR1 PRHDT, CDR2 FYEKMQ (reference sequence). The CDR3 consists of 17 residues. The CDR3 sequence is CASSLAIEAGYRNEQFF. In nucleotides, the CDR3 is TGTGCCAGCAGCTTGGCAATAGAGGCAGGGTATAGGAATGAGCAGTTCTTC.

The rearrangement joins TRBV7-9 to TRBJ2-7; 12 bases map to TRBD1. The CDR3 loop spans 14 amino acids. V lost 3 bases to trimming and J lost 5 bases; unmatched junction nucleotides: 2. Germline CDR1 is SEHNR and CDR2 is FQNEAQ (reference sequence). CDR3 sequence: CASSLGQGAHEQYF. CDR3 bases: TGTGCCAGCAGCTTGGGACAGGGGGCCCACGAGCAGTACTTC.

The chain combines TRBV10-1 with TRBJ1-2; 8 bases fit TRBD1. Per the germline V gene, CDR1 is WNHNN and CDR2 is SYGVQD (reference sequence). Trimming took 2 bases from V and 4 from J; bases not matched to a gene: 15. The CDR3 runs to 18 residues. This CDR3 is CASSEHPRGQERIYGYTF. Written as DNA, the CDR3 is TGCGCCAGCAGTGAGCACCCACGGGGACAGGAAAGAATCTATGGCTACACCTTC.

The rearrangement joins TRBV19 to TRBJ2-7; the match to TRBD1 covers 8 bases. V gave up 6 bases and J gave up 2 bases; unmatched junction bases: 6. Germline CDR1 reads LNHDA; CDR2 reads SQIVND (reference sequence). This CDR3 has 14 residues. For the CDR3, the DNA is TGTGCCAGTAGAGCCGGGACAGGAACCTACGAGCAGTACTTC. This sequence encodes CASRAGTGTYEQYF.

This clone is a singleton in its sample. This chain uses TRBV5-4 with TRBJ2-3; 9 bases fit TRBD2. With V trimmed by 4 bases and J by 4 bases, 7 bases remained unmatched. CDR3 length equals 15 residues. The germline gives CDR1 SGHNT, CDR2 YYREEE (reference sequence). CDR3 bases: TGTGCCAGCAGCCCGGGTGCGGGAGGGGCAGATACGCAGTATTTT. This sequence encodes CASSPGAGGADTQYF.

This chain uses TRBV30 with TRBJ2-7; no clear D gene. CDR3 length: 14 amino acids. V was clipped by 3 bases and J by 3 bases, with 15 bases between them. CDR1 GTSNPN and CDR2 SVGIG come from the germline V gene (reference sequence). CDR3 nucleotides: TGTGCCTGGAGGCCTATCTTCATGAACTACGAGCAGTACTTC. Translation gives CAWRPIFMNYEQYF.

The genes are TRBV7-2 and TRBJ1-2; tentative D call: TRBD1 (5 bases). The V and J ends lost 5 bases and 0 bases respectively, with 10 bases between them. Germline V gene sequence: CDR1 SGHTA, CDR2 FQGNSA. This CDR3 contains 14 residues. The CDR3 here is CASSPTEPNYGYTF. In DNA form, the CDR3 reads TGTGCCAGCAGCCCGACAGAGCCTAACTATGGCTACACCTTC.

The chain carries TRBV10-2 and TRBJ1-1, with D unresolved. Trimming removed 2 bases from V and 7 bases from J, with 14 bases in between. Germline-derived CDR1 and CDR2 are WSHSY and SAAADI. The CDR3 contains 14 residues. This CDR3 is CASSEEGWIDEAFF. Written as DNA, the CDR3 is TGCGCCAGCAGTGAGGAGGGCTGGATAGATGAAGCTTTCTTT.